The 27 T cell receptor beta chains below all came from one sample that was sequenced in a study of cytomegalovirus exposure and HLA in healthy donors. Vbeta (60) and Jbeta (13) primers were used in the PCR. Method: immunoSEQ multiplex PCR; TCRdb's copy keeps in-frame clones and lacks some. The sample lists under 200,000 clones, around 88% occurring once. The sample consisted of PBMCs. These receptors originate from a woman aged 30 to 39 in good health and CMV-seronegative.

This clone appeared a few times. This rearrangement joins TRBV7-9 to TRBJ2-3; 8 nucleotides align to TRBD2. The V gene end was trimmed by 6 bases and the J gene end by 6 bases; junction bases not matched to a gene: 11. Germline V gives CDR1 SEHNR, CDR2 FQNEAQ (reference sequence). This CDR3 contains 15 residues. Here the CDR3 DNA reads TGTGCCAGCAGACCCCCCCTCCGGGAGGGTGATACGCAGTATTTT. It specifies CASRPPLREGDTQYF. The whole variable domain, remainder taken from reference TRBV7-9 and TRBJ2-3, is DTGVSQNPRHKITKRGQNVTFRCDPISEHNRLYWYRQTLGQGPEFLTYFQNEAQLEKSRLLSDRFSAERPKGSFSTLEIQRTEQGDSAMYLCASRPPLREGDTQYFGPGTRLTVL.

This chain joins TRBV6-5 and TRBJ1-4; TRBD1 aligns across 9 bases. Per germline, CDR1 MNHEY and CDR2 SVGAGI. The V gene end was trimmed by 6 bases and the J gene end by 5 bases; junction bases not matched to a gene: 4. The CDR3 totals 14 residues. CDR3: CASSRDRVNEKLFF. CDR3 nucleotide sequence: TGTGCCAGCAGCAGGGACAGGGTGAATGAAAAACTGTTTTTT.

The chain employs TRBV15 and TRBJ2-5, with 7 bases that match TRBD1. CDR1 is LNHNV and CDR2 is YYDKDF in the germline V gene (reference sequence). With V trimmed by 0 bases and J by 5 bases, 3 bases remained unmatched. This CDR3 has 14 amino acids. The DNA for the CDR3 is TGTGCCACCAGCAGAGATACAGGGGAGGAGACCCAGTACTTC. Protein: CATSRDTGEETQYF. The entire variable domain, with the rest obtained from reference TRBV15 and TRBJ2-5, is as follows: DAMVIQNPRYQVTQFGKPVTLSCSQTLNHNVMYWYQQKSSQAPKLLFHYYDKDFNNEADTPDNFQSRRPNTSFCFLDIRSPGLGDTAMYLCATSRDTGEETQYFGPGTRLLVL.

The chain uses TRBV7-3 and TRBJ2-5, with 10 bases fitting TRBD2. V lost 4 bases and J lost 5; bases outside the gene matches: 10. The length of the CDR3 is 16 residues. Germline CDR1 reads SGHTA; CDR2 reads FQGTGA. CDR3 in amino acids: CASSSGRAGGGETQYF. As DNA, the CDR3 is TGTGCCAGCAGCTCCGGGAGAGCGGGAGGGGGGGAGACCCAGTACTTC.

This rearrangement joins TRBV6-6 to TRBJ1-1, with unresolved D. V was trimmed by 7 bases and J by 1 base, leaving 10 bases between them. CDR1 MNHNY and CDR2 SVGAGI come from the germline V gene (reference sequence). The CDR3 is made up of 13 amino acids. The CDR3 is CASKPTGNTEAFF. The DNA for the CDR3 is TGTGCCAGCAAACCGACGGGGAACACTGAAGCTTTCTTT.

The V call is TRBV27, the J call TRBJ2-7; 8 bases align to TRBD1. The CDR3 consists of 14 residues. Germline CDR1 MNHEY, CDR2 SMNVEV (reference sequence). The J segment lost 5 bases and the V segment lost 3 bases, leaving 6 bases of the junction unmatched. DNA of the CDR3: TGTGCCAGCAGTTTTTGGACAGGGAGCCACGAGCAGTACTTC. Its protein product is CASSFWTGSHEQYF.

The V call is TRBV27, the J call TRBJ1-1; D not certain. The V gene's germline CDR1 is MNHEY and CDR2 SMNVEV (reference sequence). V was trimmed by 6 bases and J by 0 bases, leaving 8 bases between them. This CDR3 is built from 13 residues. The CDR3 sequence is CASRRTMNTEAFF. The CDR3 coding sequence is TGTGCCAGCAGGCGAACGATGAACACTGAAGCTTTCTTT.

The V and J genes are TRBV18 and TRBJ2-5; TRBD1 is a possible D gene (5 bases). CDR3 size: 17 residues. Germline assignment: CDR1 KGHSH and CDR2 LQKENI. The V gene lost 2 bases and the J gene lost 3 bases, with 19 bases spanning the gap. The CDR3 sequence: CASSPTQGVFGKETQYF. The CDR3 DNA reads TGTGCCAGCTCACCAACTCAAGGGGTGTTTGGGAAAGAGACCCAGTACTTC.

DNA for the CDR3: TGTGCCAGCAGTGAATCCGGCGAGCAGTACTTC. Its translation: CASSESGEQYF. J is TRBJ2-7 and V is TRBV6-1, with unresolved D. V was shortened by 2 bases and J by 6 bases, with 5 bases between the two germline ends. Germline V gives CDR1 MNHNS, CDR2 SASEGT. The CDR3 contains 11 residues.

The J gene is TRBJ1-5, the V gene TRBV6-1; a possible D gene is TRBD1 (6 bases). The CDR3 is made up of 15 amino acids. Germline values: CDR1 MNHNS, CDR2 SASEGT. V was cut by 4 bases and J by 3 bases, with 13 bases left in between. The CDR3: CASSGEGGPNQPQHF. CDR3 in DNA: TGTGCCAGCAGTGGGGAGGGGGGGCCCAATCAGCCCCAGCATTTT.

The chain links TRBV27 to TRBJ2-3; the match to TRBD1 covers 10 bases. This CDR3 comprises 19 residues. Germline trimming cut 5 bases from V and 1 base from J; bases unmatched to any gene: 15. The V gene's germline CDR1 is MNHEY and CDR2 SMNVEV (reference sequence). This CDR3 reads CASSVRDRGGFVGTDTQYF. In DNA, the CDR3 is TGTGCCAGCAGTGTACGGGACAGGGGTGGATTTGTCGGCACAGATACGCAGTATTTT.

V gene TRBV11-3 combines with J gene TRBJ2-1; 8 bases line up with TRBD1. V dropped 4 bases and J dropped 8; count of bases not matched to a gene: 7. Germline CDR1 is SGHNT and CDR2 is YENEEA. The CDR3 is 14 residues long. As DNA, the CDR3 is TGTGCCAGCAGCTCAGACAGGGGAATCGATGAGCAGTTCTTC. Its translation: CASSSDRGIDEQFF.

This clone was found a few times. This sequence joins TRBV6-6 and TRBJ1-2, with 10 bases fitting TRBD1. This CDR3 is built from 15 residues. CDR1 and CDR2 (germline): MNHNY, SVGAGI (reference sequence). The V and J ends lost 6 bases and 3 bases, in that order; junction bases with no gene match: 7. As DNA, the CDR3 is TGTGCCAGCAGAGGGGGACAGGGGATCCACTATGGCTACACCTTC. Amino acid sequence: CASRGGQGIHYGYTF.

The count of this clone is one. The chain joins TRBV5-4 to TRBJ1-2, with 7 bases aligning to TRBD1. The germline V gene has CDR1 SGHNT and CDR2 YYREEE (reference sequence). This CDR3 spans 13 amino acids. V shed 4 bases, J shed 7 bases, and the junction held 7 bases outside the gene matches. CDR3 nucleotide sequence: TGTGCCAGCAGCACGAAACAGGGGTTTGGCTACACCTTC. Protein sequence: CASSTKQGFGYTF. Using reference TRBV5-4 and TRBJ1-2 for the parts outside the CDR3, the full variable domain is ETGVTQSPTHLIKTRGQQVTLRCSSQSGHNTVSWYQQALGQGPQFIFQYYREEENGRGNFPPRFSGLQFPNYSSELNVNALELDDSALYLCASSTKQGFGYTFGSGTRLTVV.

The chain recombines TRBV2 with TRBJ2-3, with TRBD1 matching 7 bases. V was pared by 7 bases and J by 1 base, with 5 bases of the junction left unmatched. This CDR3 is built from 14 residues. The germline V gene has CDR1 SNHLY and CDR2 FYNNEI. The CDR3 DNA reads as TGTGCCAGCAATAGGGGGCGCGGCACAGATACGCAGTATTTT. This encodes CASNRGRGTDTQYF.

The CDR3 DNA follows: TGCGCCAGCAGCTCGGGGACTAGCGCCCAAGAGACCCAGTACTTC. It encodes CASSSGTSAQETQYF. The genes are TRBV5-1 and TRBJ2-5; 10 bases are a match to TRBD2. V lost 3 bases, J lost 1 base, and 3 bases stayed unmatched. The germline gives CDR1 SGHRS, CDR2 YFSETQ. The CDR3 consists of 15 residues.

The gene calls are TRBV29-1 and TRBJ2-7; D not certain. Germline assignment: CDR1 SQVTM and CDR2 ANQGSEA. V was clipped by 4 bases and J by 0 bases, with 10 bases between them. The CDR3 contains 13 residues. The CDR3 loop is CSVAMFGSYEQYF. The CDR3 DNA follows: TGCAGCGTTGCGATGTTCGGCTCCTACGAGCAGTACTTC.

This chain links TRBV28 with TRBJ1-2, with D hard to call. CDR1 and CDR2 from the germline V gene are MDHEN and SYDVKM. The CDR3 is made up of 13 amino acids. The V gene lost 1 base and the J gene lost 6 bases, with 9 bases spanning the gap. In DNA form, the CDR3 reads TGTGCCAGCAGTTTATCCCGGTTTGATGGCTACACCTTC. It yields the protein CASSLSRFDGYTF.

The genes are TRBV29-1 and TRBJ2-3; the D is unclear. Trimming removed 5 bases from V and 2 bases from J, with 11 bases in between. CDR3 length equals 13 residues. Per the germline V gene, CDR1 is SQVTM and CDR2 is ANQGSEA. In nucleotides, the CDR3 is TGCAGCGTTCGACATAGATCCACAGATACGCAGTATTTT. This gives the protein CSVRHRSTDTQYF.

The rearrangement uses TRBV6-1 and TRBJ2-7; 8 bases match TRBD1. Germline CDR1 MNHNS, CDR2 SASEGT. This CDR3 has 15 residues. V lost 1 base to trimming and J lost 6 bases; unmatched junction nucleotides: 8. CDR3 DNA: TGTGCCAGCAGTGAAGGATCAGGGGGCTTTTTCGAGCAGTACTTC. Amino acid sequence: CASSEGSGGFFEQYF.

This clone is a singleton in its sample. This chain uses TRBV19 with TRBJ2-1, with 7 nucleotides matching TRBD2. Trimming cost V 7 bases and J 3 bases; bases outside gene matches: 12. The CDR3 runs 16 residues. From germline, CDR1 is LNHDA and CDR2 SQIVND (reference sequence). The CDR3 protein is CASTPTSRGVYNEQFF. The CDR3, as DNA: TGTGCCAGTACCCCGACTAGCCGCGGGGTCTACAATGAGCAGTTCTTC.

In DNA form, the CDR3 reads TGTGCCAGCAGCAAAGACCTTCGGACAGGGGATAAGTACGGGGAGCTGTTTTTT. Protein product: CASSKDLRTGDKYGELFF. V and J are TRBV21-1 and TRBJ2-2; TRBD1 is the table's D call and was not checked against the DNA. TRBV21-1 is a listed pseudogene. This CDR3 is 18 amino acids long.

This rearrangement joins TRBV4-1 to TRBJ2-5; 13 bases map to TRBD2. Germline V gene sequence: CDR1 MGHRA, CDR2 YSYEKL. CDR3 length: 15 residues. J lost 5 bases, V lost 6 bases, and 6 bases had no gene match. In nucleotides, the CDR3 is TGCGCCAGCAGAAGCGGACTAGCGGGGGAGGAGACCCAGTACTTC. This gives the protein CASRSGLAGEETQYF.

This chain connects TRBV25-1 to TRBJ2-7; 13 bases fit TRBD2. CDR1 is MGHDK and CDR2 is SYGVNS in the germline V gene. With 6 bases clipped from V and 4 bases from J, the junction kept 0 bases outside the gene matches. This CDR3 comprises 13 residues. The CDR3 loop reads CASRLAGGYEQYF. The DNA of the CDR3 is TGTGCCAGCAGACTAGCGGGGGGGTACGAGCAGTACTTC.

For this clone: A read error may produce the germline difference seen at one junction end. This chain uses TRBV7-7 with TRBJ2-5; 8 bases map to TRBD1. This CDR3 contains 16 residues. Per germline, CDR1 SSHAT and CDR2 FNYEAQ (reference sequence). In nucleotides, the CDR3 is TGTGCTAGCAGCCCATCTTTCGCAGGGGGCGCTGAGACCCAGTACTTC. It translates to CASSPSFAGGAETQYF. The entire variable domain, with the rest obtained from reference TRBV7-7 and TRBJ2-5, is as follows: GAGVSQSPRYKVTKRGQDVTLRCDPISSHATLYWYQQALGQGPEFLTYFNYEAQPDKSGLPSDRFSAERPEGSISTLTIQRTEQRDSAMYRCASSPSFAGGAETQYFGPGTRLLVL.

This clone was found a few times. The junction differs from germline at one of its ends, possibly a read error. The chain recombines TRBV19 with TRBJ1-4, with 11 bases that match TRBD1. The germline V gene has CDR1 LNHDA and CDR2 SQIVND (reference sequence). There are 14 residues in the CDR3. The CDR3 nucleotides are TGTGCCAGCAGTACCGGGACAGGGGGAGAAAAACTGTTTTTT. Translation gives CASSTGTGGEKLFF.

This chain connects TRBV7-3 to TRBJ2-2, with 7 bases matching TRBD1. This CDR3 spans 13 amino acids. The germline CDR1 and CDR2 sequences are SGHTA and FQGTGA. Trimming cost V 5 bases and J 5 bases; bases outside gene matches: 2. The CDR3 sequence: CASSLDRTGELFF. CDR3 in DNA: TGTGCCAGCAGCCTGGACAGGACCGGGGAGCTGTTTTTT.